This T cell receptor (beta chain) was identified during a study of CD8+CD57+ T cells in acquired aplastic anemia. Researchers used genomic DNA as the template to profile TCR beta VDJ and CDR3. Via MiXCR, TCRdb re-called the reads, giving one row per CDR3 protein. The sample has about 170,000 distinct CDR3 sequences, about 48% seen once. This clonotype was detected many times. The V gene's germline CDR1 is LGHDT and CDR2 YNNKEL (reference sequence). The CDR3 has 15 amino acids. V was clipped by 1 base and J by 14 bases, with 18 bases between them. The clonotype originates from a human donor in good health. Input material: sorted CD4+, CD8+, or CD8+CD57+ T cells (not recorded which) from PBMCs. This chain uses TRBV3-1 with TRBJ1-6; D gene unclear. The CDR3 nucleotides read TGTGCCAGCAGCCAAGGGGGTCTGCCCTCACCCACCCTCCACTTT. Amino acids: CASSQGGLPSPTLHF.